Described below is a single T cell receptor (beta chain) sequence and its context. This specimen belongs to a study of blood T cell repertoires in COVID-19. Study as a whole: Acute and convalescent COVID-19 samples came from the United States, Italy and Spain.

Here immunoSEQ multiplex PCR was the method, and the copy in TCRdb shows in-frame clones only, minus some. The sample consists of about 130,000 clones, less than 90% of them appearing once. The receptor was isolated from a man between 70 and 80 years old with acute or convalescent COVID-19. The sequenced material came from peripheral blood.

The CDR3 sequence: CAISESTPSGDEQYF. Written as DNA, the CDR3 is TGTGCCATCAGTGAGTCGACCCCTAGCGGGGACGAGCAGTACTTC. The chain carries TRBV10-3 and TRBJ2-7; TRBD2 matches 9 bases. V gave up 0 bases and J gave up 5 bases; unmatched junction bases: 5. The CDR3 has 15 residues. CDR1 and CDR2 (germline): ENHRY, SYGVKD.